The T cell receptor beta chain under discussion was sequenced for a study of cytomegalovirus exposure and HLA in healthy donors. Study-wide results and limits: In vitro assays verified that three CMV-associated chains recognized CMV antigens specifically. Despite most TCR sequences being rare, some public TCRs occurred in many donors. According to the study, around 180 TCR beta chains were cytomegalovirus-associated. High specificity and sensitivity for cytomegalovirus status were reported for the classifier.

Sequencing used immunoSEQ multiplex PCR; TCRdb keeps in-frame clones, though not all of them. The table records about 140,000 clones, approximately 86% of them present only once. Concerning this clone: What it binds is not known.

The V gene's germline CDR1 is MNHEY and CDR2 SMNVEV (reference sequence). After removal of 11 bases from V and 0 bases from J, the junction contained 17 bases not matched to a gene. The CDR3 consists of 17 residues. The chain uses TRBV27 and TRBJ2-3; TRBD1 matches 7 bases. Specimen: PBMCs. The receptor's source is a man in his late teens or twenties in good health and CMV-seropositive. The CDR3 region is CAGKIYPTGPSTDTQYF. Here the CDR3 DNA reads TGTGCCGGAAAGATTTATCCGACAGGGCCTAGCACAGATACGCAGTATTTT.